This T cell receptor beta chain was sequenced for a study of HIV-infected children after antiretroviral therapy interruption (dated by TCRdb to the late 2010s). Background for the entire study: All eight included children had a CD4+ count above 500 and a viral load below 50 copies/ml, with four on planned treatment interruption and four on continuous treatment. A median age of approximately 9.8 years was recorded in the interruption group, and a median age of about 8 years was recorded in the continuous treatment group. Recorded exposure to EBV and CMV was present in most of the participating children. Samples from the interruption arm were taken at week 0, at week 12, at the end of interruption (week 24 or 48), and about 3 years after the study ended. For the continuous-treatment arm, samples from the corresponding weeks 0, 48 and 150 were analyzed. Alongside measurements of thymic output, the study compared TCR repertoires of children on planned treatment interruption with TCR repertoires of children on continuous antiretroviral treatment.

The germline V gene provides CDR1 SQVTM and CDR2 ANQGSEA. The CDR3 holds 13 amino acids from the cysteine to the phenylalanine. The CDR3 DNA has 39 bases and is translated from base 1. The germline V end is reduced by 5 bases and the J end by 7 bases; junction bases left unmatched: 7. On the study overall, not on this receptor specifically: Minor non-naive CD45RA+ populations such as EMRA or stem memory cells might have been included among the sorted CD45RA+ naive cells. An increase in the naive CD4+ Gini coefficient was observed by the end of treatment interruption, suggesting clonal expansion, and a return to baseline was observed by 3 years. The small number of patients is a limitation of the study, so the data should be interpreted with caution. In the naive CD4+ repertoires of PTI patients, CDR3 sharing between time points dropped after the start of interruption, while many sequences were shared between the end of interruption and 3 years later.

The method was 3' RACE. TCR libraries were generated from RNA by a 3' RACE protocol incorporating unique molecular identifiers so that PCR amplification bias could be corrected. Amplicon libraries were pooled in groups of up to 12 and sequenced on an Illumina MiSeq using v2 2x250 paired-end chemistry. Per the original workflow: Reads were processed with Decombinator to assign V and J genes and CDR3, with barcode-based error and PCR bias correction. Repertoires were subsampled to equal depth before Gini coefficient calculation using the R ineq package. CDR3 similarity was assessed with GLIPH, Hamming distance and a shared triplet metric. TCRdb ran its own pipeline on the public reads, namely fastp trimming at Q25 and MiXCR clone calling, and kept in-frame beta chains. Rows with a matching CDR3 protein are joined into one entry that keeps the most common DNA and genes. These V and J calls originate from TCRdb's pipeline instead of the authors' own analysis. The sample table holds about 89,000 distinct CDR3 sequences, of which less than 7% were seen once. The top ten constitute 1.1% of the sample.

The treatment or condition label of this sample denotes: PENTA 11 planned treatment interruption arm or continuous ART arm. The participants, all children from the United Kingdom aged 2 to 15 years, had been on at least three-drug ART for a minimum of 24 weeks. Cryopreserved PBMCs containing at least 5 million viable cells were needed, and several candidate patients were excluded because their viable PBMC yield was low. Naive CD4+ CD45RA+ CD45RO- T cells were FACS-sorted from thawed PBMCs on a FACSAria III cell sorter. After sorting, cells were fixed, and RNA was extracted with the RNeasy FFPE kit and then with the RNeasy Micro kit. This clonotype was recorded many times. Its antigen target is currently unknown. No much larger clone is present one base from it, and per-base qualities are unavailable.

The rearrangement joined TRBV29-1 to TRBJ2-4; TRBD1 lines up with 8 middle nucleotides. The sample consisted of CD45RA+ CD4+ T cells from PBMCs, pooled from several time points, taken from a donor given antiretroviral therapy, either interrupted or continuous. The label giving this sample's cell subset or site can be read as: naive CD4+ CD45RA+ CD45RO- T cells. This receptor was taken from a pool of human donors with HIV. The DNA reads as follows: TGCAGCGTTAACACCAGGGGGCCGAACATTCAGTACTTC. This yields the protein CSVNTRGPNIQYF.